This T cell receptor (beta chain) stems from a study of T cell responses to AZD1222 COVID-19 vaccine. Study results and limitations: Researchers report vaccine-associated CD4 TCRs spanning spike, with dominance at 160-218 and 743-854.

Data came from immunoSEQ multiplex PCR; TCRdb stores just in-frame clones and leaves some out. The sample includes fewer than 90,000 clones, around 84% seen only once; the top ten take 4.5% to 7%. The CDR3 consists of 12 residues. CDR1 GTSNPN and CDR2 SVGIG come from the germline V gene (reference sequence). On this clone itself: No antigen is known for it.

It was second doses at about 4 or about 12 weeks that were pooled. This TCR was recovered from an adult who received the AZD1222 COVID-19 vaccine. This rearrangement joins TRBV30 to TRBJ1-2; TRBD1 agrees at 10 bases. Sample: peripheral blood, taken 28 days after the second AZD1222 dose. The CDR3 DNA reads TGTGCTCGGTCCCGGGACAGGGGTGGCTACACCTTC. Amino acids: CARSRDRGGYTF.